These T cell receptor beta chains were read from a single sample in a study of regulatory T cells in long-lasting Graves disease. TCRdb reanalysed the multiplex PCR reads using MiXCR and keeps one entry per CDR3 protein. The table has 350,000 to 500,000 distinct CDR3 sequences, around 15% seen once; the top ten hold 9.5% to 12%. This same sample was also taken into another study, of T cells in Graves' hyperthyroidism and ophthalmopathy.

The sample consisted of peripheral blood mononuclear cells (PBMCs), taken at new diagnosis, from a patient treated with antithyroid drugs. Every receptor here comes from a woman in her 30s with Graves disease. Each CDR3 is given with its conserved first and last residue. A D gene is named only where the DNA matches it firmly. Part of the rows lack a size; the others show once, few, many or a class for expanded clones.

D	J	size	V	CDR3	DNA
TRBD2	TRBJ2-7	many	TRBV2	CASRPLAGAFYEQYF	TGTGCCAGCAGGCCGCTTGCGGGAGCTTTCTACGAGCAGTACTTC
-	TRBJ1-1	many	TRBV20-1	CSTSITEAFF	TGCAGTACTTCAATCACTGAAGCTTTCTTT
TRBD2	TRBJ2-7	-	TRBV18	CASSPGGLADGYEQYF	TGTGCCAGCTCACCCGGTGGGCTAGCGGACGGCTACGAGCAGTACTTC
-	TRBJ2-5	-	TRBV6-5	CASSYGLPQETQYF	TGTGCCAGCAGTTACGGACTACCCCAAGAGACCCAGTACTTC
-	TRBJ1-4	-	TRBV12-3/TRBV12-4	CASSFAGPEKLFF	TGTGCCAGCAGTTTTGCAGGGCCCGAAAAACTGTTTTTT
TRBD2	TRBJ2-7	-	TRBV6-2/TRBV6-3	CATSGRPNEQYF	TGTGCCACTAGCGGGAGGCCCAATGAGCAGTACTTC
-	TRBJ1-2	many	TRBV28	CAVPFFEGVDYGYTF	TGTGCCGTACCGTTTTTTGAGGGCGTGGACTATGGCTACACCTTC
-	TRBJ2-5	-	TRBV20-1	CSARSPSGETQYF	TGCAGTGCTAGATCGCCCAGCGGGGAGACCCAGTACTTC
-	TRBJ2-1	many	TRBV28	CASSSNAAGEQFF	TGTGCCAGCAGTTCCAACGCTGCCGGGGAACAGTTCTTC
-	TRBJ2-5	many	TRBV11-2	CASSLFGETQYF	TGTGCCAGCAGCTTATTTGGGGAGACCCAGTACTTC
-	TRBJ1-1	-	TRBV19	CASSSRARASTEAFF	TGTGCCAGTAGTTCCCGGGCCCGGGCCAGTACTGAAGCTTTCTTT
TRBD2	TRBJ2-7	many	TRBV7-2	CASNLVRGGYEQYF	TGTGCCAGCAACTTAGTACGGGGGGGCTACGAGCAGTACTTC
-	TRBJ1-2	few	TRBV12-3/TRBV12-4	CASTRASGGYTF	TGTGCCAGTACGCGGGCGTCGGGGGGCTACACCTTC
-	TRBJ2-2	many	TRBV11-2	CASSEDPYKLSTGELFF	TGTGCCAGCAGTGAGGACCCCTATAAGTTGTCCACCGGGGAGCTGTTTTTT
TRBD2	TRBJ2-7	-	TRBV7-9	CASSLEGTSAYF	TGTGCCAGCAGCTTAGAAGGGACTAGCGCGTACTTC
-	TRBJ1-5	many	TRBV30	CAWSVGEIQPQHF	TGTGCCTGGAGTGTTGGGGAAATTCAGCCCCAGCATTTT
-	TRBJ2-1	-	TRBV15	CATSQVGSLSDEQFF	TGTGCCACCAGCCAGGTCGGGAGTCTCAGTGATGAGCAGTTCTTC
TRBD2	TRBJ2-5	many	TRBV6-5	CASSYSGLGLTSGGETQYF	TGTGCCAGCAGTTACTCTGGCTTAGGGCTGACTAGCGGGGGGGAGACCCAGTACTTC
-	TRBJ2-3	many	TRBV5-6	CASSFPGDTQYF	TGTGCCAGCAGCTTCCCCGGAGATACGCAGTATTTT
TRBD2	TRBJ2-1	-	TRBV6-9	CASSYGASGRVHNEQFF	TGTGCCAGCAGTTATGGGGCTAGCGGGAGAGTCCACAATGAGCAGTTCTTC
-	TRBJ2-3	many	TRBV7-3	CASSLRDSRTDTQYF	TGTGCCAGCAGCCTCCGGGACTCCCGCACAGATACGCAGTATTTT
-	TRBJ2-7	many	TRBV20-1	CSASIGLSYEQYF	TGCAGTGCTTCTATTGGACTAAGCTACGAGCAGTACTTC
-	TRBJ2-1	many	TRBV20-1	CSAREGVMYNEQFF	TGCAGTGCTAGGGAGGGGGTCATGTACAATGAGCAGTTCTTC
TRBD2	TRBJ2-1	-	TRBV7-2	CASSLAQSGSSYNEQFF	TGTGCCAGCAGCTTAGCCCAGAGCGGGAGTTCCTACAATGAGCAGTTCTTC
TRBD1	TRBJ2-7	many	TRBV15	CATQRSRGTEQYF	TGTGCCACTCAGCGTAGCAGGGGGACCGAGCAGTACTTC
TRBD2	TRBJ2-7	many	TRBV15	CATSRGLAGSEQYF	TGTGCCACCAGCAGAGGACTAGCGGGCTCCGAGCAGTACTTC
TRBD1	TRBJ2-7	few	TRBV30	CAWSVQGFSYEQYF	TGTGCCTGGAGTGTACAGGGGTTCAGCTACGAGCAGTACTTC
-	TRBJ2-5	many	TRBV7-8	CASSLDPETQYF	TGTGCCAGCAGCTTAGATCCAGAGACCCAGTACTTC
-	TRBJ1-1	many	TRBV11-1	CASSLRRGMNTEAFF	TGTGCCAGCAGCTTAAGGAGAGGGATGAACACTGAAGCTTTCTTT
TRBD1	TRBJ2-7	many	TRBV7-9	CASSLADRGIHEQYF	TGTGCCAGCAGCTTAGCGGACAGGGGAATCCACGAGCAGTACTTC
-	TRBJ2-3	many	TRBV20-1	CSATPTFSTDTQYF	TGCAGTGCTACTCCTACTTTTAGCACAGATACGCAGTATTTT
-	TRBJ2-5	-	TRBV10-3	CATRSQGEETQYF	TGTGCCACGCGGTCGCAGGGCGAGGAGACCCAGTACTTC
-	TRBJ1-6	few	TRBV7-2	CASSLRGAHYSTYNSPLHF	TGTGCCAGCAGCCTTCGGGGGGCCCATTACTCTACTTATAATTCACCCCTCCACTTT
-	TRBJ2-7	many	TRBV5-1	CASSLAGTGAYEQYF	TGTGCCAGCAGCTTAGCCGGGACGGGTGCCTACGAGCAGTACTTC
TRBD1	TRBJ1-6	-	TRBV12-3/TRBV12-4	CATGTGASPLHF	TGTGCAACCGGGACAGGGGCCTCACCCCTCCACTTT